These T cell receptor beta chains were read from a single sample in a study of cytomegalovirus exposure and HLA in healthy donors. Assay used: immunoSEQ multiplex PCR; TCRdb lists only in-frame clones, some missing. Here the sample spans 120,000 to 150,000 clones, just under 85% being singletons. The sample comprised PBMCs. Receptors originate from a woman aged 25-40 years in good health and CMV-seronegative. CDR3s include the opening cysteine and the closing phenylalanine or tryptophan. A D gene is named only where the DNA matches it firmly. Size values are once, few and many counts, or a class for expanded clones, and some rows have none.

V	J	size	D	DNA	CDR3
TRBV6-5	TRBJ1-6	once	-	TGTGCCAGCAGTTACATCGCGGGGATGGAGAATTCACCCCTCCACTTT	CASSYIAGMENSPLHF
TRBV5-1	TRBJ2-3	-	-	TGCGCCAGCACGAGACCGGGGTCAGCAGATACGCAGTATTTT	CASTRPGSADTQYF
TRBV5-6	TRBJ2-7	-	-	TGTGCCAGCAGCGGGTTGGCAGGGCCCTACGAGCAGTACTTC	CASSGLAGPYEQYF
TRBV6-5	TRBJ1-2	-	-	TGTGCCAGCAGACGGGACAACTCTAACTATGGCTACACCTTC	CASRRDNSNYGYTF
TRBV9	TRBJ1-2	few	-	TGTGCCAGCAGCCAAGGGGCCGATCAATATGGCTACACCTTC	CASSQGADQYGYTF
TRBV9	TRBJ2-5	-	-	TGTGCCAGCAGCGTAGGTTGGAGGTACGAGACCCAGTACTTC	CASSVGWRYETQYF
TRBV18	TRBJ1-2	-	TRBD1	TGTGCCAGCTCACGATCTTCCGGGACAGTCTTCGGCTACACCTTC	CASSRSSGTVFGYTF
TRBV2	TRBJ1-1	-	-	TGTGCCAGCACCGTCGGTGAAGCTTTCTTT	CASTVGEAFF
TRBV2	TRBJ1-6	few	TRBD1	TGTGCCAGCAGACCCGGACAGGGTGTGTCACCCCTCCACTTT	CASRPGQGVSPLHF
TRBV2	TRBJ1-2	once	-	TGTGCCAGCACTGCGAACTATGGCTACACCTTC	CASTANYGYTF
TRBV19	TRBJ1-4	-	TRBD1	TGTGCCAGTAGTAGTTTTCCGTCGAGGGACAGGGGAAGGGAAAAACTGTTTTTT	CASSSFPSRDRGREKLFF
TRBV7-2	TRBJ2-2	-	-	TGTGCCAGCAGCTTAGCTTACAGAGCGAACACCGGGGAGCTGTTTTTT	CASSLAYRANTGELFF
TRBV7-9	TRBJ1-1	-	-	TGTGCCAGCAGCTCAAACACTGAAGCTTTCTTT	CASSSNTEAFF
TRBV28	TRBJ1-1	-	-	TGTGCCAGCAGTTCGCCCTTCAACTCACCTTTCTTTGAAGCTTTCTTT	CASSSPFNSPFFEAFF
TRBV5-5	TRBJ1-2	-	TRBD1	TGTGCCAGCAGCGTGGGACAGGGGCAGGTCTATGGCTACACCTTC	CASSVGQGQVYGYTF
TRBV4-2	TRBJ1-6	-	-	TGTGCCAGCAGCCAAGGCGGAGCCCAAACAGGACAGACACCCCTCCACTTT	CASSQGGAQTGQTPLHF
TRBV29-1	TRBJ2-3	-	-	TGCAGCGTTGATTGGGGGGCAAGCGGGGGCACAGATACGCAGTATTTT	CSVDWGASGGTDTQYF
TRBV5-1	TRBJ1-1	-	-	TGCGCCAGCAGCTTGGAGGCGGGGGAAGCTTTCTTT	CASSLEAGEAFF
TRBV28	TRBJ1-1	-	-	TGTGCCAGCAGTTTAGGGGGGAGCACTGAAGCTTTCTTT	CASSLGGSTEAFF
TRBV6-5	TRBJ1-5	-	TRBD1	TGTGCCAGCAGTTACCGACAGGGACGCAATCAGCCCCAGCATTTT	CASSYRQGRNQPQHF
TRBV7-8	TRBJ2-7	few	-	TGTGCCAGCAGCTTAAGAACAGGAAGCTCCTACGAGCAGTACTTC	CASSLRTGSSYEQYF
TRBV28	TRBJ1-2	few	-	TGTGCCACGGGAGCTTATGGCTACACCTTC	CATGAYGYTF
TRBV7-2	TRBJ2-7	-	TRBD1	TGTGCCAGCAGCTTAAGGGGGCACGAGCAGTACTTC	CASSLRGHEQYF
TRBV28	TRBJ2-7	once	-	TGTGCCAGCGTAGGAGGGGTCCGACTCAGGGCAGGGGAGCAGTACTTC	CASVGGVRLRAGEQYF
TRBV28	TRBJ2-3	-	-	TGTGCCAGCAGTTTGTTGGGGCGGGGTGATACGCAGTATTTT	CASSLLGRGDTQYF
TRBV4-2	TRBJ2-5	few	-	TGTGCCAGCAGCTCGAGGGGGGGCCTCGGAGAGACCCAGTACTTC	CASSSRGGLGETQYF
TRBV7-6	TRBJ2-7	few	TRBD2	TGTGCCAGCAGCCTCGGCGGGAGGGGCCGGGAGCAGTACTTC	CASSLGGRGREQYF
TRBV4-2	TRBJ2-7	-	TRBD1	TGTGCCAGCAGCCAAGGGACGAGGGGGCCTCAGTCGGACGAGCAGTACTTC	CASSQGTRGPQSDEQYF
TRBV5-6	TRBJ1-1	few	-	TGTGCCAGCACCCGGGGGGGGTTTAGTGGCACTGAAGCTTTCTTT	CASTRGGFSGTEAFF
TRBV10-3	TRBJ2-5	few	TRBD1	TGTGCCATCAGTTACAGGGGACAAGAGACCCAGTACTTC	CAISYRGQETQYF
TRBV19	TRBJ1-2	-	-	TGTGCCAGTATGCCTTACGGGGGCTATGGCTACACCTTC	CASMPYGGYGYTF
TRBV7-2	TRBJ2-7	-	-	TGTGCCAGCAGCTTAGGGGCTACCACTTCCTACGAGCAGTACTTC	CASSLGATTSYEQYF
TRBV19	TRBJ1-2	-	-	TGTGCCAGTAGAAAAGACGGAGGACTTGACTATGGCTACACCTTC	CASRKDGGLDYGYTF
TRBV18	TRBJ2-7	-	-	TGTGCCAGCTCAATAGGTCGGGGCGGGACGGCCTACGAGCAGTACTTC	CASSIGRGGTAYEQYF
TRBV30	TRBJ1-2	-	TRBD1	TGTGCCTGGAGTCCCGGGACAGATTATGGCTACACCTTC	CAWSPGTDYGYTF
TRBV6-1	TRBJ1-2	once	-	TGTGCCAGCAGTGAAGTCGGGGGGATAGGCTACACCTTC	CASSEVGGIGYTF
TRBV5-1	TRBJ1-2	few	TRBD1	TGCGCCAGCAGCTCGGACAGGGGGTTAGGCTACACCTTC	CASSSDRGLGYTF
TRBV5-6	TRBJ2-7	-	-	TGTGCCAGCAGCTTGTGGGCAGGGTTGCCCTACGAGCAGTACTTC	CASSLWAGLPYEQYF
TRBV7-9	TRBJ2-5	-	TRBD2	TGTGCCAGCAGCCTGCTAGCGGGGGGGACCCAAGAGACCCAGTACTTC	CASSLLAGGTQETQYF
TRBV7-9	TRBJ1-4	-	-	TGTGCCAGCAGCCCCGGAGGGCTTGAAAAACTGTTTTTT	CASSPGGLEKLFF
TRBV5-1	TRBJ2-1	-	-	TGCGCCAGCAGCCGGGTAGCGGACCCCGGCAATGAGCAGTTCTTC	CASSRVADPGNEQFF
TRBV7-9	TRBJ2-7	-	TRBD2	TGTGCCAGCAGCTTAGTCGGCGGGGGCTACGAGCAGTACTTC	CASSLVGGGYEQYF
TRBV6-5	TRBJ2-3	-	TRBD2	TGTGCCAGCAGTTTCGGGAGGTTGGGCACAGATACGCAGTATTTT	CASSFGRLGTDTQYF
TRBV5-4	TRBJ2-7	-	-	TGTGCCAGCAGCTTGGTCGGAGAGAACTACGAGCAGTACTTC	CASSLVGENYEQYF
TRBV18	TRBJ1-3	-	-	TGTGCCAGCTCACCCCGGGGGACCGGAAACACCATATATTTT	CASSPRGTGNTIYF
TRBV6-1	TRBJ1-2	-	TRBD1	TGTGCCAGCAGTGAATCCAGGGACAGGACTTGGGGCTACACCTTC	CASSESRDRTWGYTF
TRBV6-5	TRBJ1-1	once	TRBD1	TGTGCCAGCAGTTACTCGACAGGGGAGTGGAACACTGAAGCTTTCTTT	CASSYSTGEWNTEAFF
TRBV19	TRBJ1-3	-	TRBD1	TGTGCCAGCACCCGACAGGGGGCAAACACCATATATTTT	CASTRQGANTIYF